This TCR beta chain was captured in a study of response to subunit inactivated influenza vaccine. From the RT-PCR reads, TCRdb called clonotypes with MiXCR, one entry per CDR3 protein. The sample yields fewer than 400,000 distinct CDR3 sequences, about a fifth seen once. V was clipped by 5 bases and J by 7 bases, with 11 bases between them. The length of the CDR3 is 13 residues. CDR1 is LNHDA, CDR2 SQIVND, per germline (reference sequence). Overall study results and limits: Researchers suggested that each seasonal influenza vaccination recruits few new T cells.

A remark on this clonotype: The antigen remains unidentified.

The chain couples TRBV19 to TRBJ1-4; tentatively, D is TRBD1 (5 bases). The sequence derives from a man in his fifties or sixties who received an inactivated influenza vaccine. The sequences come from PBMCs from blood, collected 21 months after vaccination. The CDR3 nucleotides are TGTGCCAGTAGTCCGGGACTTGGTGAAAAACTGTTTTTT. Amino acids: CASSPGLGEKLFF.